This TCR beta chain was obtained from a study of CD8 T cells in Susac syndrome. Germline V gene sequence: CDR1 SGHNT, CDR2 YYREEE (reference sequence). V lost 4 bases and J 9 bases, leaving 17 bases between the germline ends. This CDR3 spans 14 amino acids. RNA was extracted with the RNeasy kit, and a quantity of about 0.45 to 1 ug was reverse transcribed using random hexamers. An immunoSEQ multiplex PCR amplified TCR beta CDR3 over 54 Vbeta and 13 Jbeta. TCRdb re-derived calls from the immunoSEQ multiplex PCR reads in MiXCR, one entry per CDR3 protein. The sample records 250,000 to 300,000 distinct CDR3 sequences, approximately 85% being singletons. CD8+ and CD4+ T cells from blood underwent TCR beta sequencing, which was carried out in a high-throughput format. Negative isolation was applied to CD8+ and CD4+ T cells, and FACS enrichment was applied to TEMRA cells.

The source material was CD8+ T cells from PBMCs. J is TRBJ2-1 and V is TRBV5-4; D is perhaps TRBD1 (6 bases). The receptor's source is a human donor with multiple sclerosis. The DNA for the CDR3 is TGTGCCAGCAGCGCCAGTACAGGGAAGGGTGAGCAGTTCTTC. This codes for CASSASTGKGEQFF.